This T cell receptor (beta chain) was found in a study of T cell repertoires in ileal Crohn's disease. Stated time point: inflamed ileum from the surgical specimen. Measured with immunoSEQ multiplex PCR; TCRdb has only the in-frame clones, and not every one. Of roughly 10,000 clones in the sample, 80% to 90% were seen once. The sequenced sample was ileal tissue. The clonotype originates from an adult with Crohn's disease.

DNA of the CDR3: TGTGCCAGCACGCGGGACCGCTTGAACACTGAAGCTTTCTTT. This codes for CASTRDRLNTEAFF. V and J are TRBV18 and TRBJ1-1; a possible D gene is TRBD1 (5 bases). Germline CDR1 KGHSH, CDR2 LQKENI. V was clipped by 8 bases and J by 0 bases, with 13 bases between them. The CDR3 runs to 14 residues.